A single sample gave rise to the 9 T cell receptor beta chains below, sequenced in a study of cytomegalovirus exposure and HLA in healthy donors. The PCR employed 60 Vbeta primers together with 13 Jbeta primers. Repertoires were generated with immunoSEQ multiplex PCR, while TCRdb's copy carries only in-frame clones and drops some. The sample carries 82,000 or so clones, over 9% recorded once. The sample taken for sequencing was PBMCs. The receptor set was obtained from a man between 60 and 70 years old in good health and CMV-seropositive.

V and J are TRBV28 and TRBJ1-5; 7 positions agree with TRBD1. This CDR3 comprises 15 residues. CDR1 is MDHEN and CDR2 is SYDVKM in the germline V gene. Trimming removed 6 bases from V and 3 bases from J; junction bases left unmatched: 8. CDR3 sequence (DNA): TGTGCCAGCAGACGCACAGGGGCCGACAATCAGCCCCAGCATTTT. Its protein product is CASRRTGADNQPQHF.

The chain has TRBV5-1 and TRBJ2-3, with D perhaps matching TRBD2 (6 bases). V lost 0 bases, J lost 10 bases, and 9 bases lay in between. The CDR3 consists of 12 residues. CDR1 and CDR2 from the germline V gene are SGHRS and YFSETQ. Here the CDR3 reads CASSLGGEAQYF. The CDR3, as DNA: TGCGCCAGCAGCTTGGGGGGGGAGGCGCAGTATTTT. The whole variable domain, filled in from reference TRBV5-1 and TRBJ2-3, reads KAGVTQTPRYLIKTRGQQVTLSCSPISGHRSVSWYQQTPGQGLQFLFEYFSETQRNKGNFPGRFSGRQFSNSRSEMNVSTLELGDSALYLCASSLGGEAQYFGPGTRLTVL.

This chain links TRBV9 with TRBJ2-1; 8 bases line up with TRBD2. Germline V CDR1 and CDR2: SGDLS, YYNGEE. Trimming removed 0 bases from V and 7 bases from J; junction bases left unmatched: 3. This CDR3 region has 14 residues. The CDR3 DNA sequence: TGTGCCAGCAGCGTAGGGACTAGCAGAAATGAGCAGTTCTTC. Translating it yields CASSVGTSRNEQFF.

This clone has just a few counts. The rearrangement joins TRBV6-6 to TRBJ1-1, with D possibly matching TRBD1 (6 bases). Trimming stripped 11 bases from V and 1 base from J, with 20 bases between. CDR1 and CDR2 (germline): MNHNY, SVGAGI (reference sequence). The CDR3 is 15 amino acids. CDR3 DNA: TGTGCCGGACAGTTCGGCGGGGAGGGGAACACTGAAGCTTTCTTT. Protein: CAGQFGGEGNTEAFF.

This clone has just a few counts. This sequence joins TRBV5-1 and TRBJ2-7; D may be TRBD1 (5 bases). V was pared by 4 bases and J by 3 bases, with 14 bases between. This CDR3 has 14 amino acids. Germline assignment: CDR1 SGHRS and CDR2 YFSETQ. The CDR3 DNA follows: TGCGCCAGCAGCCCTGAAGGGGCCGGCTACGAGCAGTACTTC. Translation: CASSPEGAGYEQYF.

This clone appeared a few times. V gene TRBV19 combines with J gene TRBJ2-3; D is undetermined. CDR1 is LNHDA and CDR2 is SQIVND in the germline V gene (reference sequence). This CDR3 region has 12 residues. V was clipped by 6 bases and J by 0 bases, with 4 bases between them. The CDR3 DNA reads as TGTGCCAGTAGCGGTAGCACAGATACGCAGTATTTT. This translates into CASSGSTDTQYF.

This chain connects TRBV2 to TRBJ1-6; maybe TRBD1 (5 bases). CDR1 and CDR2 from the germline V gene are SNHLY and FYNNEI. The V and J ends lost 4 bases and 9 bases respectively, with 19 bases between them. This CDR3 has 16 residues. The CDR3 sequence: CASSAGAGRVGSPLHF. The CDR3 DNA reads as TGTGCCAGCAGTGCGGGAGCTGGCAGGGTAGGTTCACCCCTCCACTTT.

This clone was detected only a few times. The V and J genes are TRBV6-1 and TRBJ2-7, with 8 positions matching TRBD1. The CDR3 is made up of 15 amino acids. V was pared by 2 bases and J by 2 bases, with 5 bases of the junction left unmatched. In germline, CDR1 is MNHNS, CDR2 SASEGT. CDR3 sequence reads: CASSERWTGPYEQYV. The CDR3 bases are TGTGCCAGCAGTGAAAGATGGACAGGGCCCTACGAGCAGTACGTC.

This clone was observed a few times. The rearrangement uses TRBV29-1 and TRBJ1-2, with 7 bases lining up with TRBD1. The germline CDR1 and CDR2 sequences are SQVTM and ANQGSEA. This CDR3 region has 12 residues. The V and J ends lost 7 bases and 6 bases, in that order; junction bases with no gene match: 8. The CDR3 DNA sequence: TGCAGCGAGAACGACAGGGAAAATGGCTACACCTTC. Its protein is CSENDRENGYTF.